This entry is about one TCR beta chain. Its recognized antigen is unknown. Per-base qualities were not stored, and no clone one base away is much larger. The record originates from a study of regulatory T cells in long-lasting Graves disease (dated by TCRdb to the early 2020s). Study-wide context: Antithyroid drugs had been taken for less than 3 months by newly diagnosed Graves' disease patients. Persistent Graves' disease patients were compared with newly diagnosed Graves' disease patients by peripheral blood TCR sequencing and RNA sequencing. The study was registered as a clinical trial and conducted in China. A total of around 35 samples were covered by TCR sequencing, comprising some 13 persistent and around 20 newly diagnosed Graves' disease patients.

What this sample's time point label stands for: newly diagnosed GD, antithyroid drugs for less than 3 months. For both TCR sequencing and RNA sequencing, RNA was extracted from PBMCs in TRIzol. Graves' disease was diagnosed according to American Thyroid Association guidelines. Patients for the study were recruited at an endocrinology department in Xi'an, China. Each patient gave around 9 milliliters of peripheral blood, collected in an EDTA anticoagulant tube. PBMCs were isolated by Ficoll Paque Plus density gradient separation without further T cell sorting. An Agilent 2100 Bioanalyzer and agarose gel were used to check RNA quality, and a NanoDrop 2000 was used to measure RNA concentration. Including the terminal cysteine and phenylalanine, the CDR3 comprises 16 residues. CDR3 DNA is the only sequence kept; it has 48 bases, read in frame from the first base. Trimming costs V 2 bases and J 2 bases, and their ends lie 14 bases apart. CDR1 and CDR2, per the germline V gene, are SGHDN and FVKESK.

General findings and caveats noted by the study authors: The study examined only peripheral blood because the primary lesion, thyroid tissue, could not be accessed. More public clonotypes were shared among persistent patients (fewer than 3,000) than among newly diagnosed patients (roughly 1,000). As a limitation, the authors acknowledged that the small sample size may reduce accuracy. Compared with newly diagnosed patients, persistent Graves' disease patients had lower TCR Shannon entropy and fewer highly expanded clones, which suggests clonal expansion. Sequencing and analysis were restricted to the TCR beta chain. Persistent disease showed preferential use of TRBV28, TRBJ1-2 and TRBJ2-5, whereas newly diagnosed disease favored TRBV20-1 and TRBJ2-1.

Library construction relied on multiplex PCR. Sequencing instrument: Illumina HiSeq 4000. CDR3 regions were amplified by Arm-PCR with iRepertoire HTBI primers to construct TCR beta libraries. Before sequencing, the PCR products went through gel purification. Per the source publication's procedure: Gene usage analysis of CDR3 amino acid clonotypes used the approximately 62 TRBV and about 15 TRBJ segments found across samples. Filtered high-quality paired reads were merged into contigs using COPE and FqMerger. BLAST was used to align contigs to the IMGT TRBV, TRBD and TRBJ reference genes, and CDR3 was defined following IMGT. Any clonotype with a frequency above 0.1% was classified as a highly expanded clone. Shannon entropy served as the measure of repertoire diversity, while the Gini coefficient captured V-J evenness. A clonotype found in more than one individual was treated as public. TCRdb reprocessed the public reads (quality trimming at Q25 with fastp, clone calling with MiXCR) and kept in-frame beta chains. Rows are combined by CDR3 protein, so each entry shows the most common genes and DNA. These V and J calls originate from TCRdb's pipeline instead of the authors' own analysis. The sample records roughly 610,000 distinct CDR3 sequences, about 16% of which are singletons. Around 12% of the sample is held by the ten biggest clonotypes.

These data also featured in a second study, about T cells in Graves' hyperthyroidism and ophthalmopathy. As the second study states: A patient counted as having stable Graves' hyperthyroidism if no progression to ophthalmopathy occurred over 18 months of follow-up. Hyperthyroidism patients were newly diagnosed, with disease duration under 2 months, and aged 18 to 65 years. Any patient with an uncontrolled infection, another autoimmune disease, pregnancy or lactation was excluded. Diagnoses relied on clinical symptoms, serum thyroxine and TRAb, thyroid ultrasound and orbital computed tomography. The TCR CDR3 was subjected to a first round of RT-PCR using the HTBI primer set and the Qiagen OneStep RT-PCR kit. Most expanded thyroid clonotypes (frequency above 0.001) were also detected in blood, a finding suggesting that blood repertoires may reflect thyroid immune responses. Ophthalmopathy was separated from stable hyperthyroidism by a 13 V-J signature model, with approximately 89% sensitivity and about 81% specificity obtained in cross-validation and 80%/75% obtained in testing. In validation, the model predicted progression to ophthalmopathy with approximately 71% sensitivity and approximately 78% specificity, a median of around 6.6 months before onset. To identify TCR V-J signatures that set the groups apart, the researchers used a discovery cohort of 100 patients, made up of 40 to 45 with Graves' ophthalmopathy and 55 to 65 with stable Graves' hyperthyroidism. Prospective prediction of ophthalmopathy was tested in an independent validation cohort of some 19 hyperthyroidism patients and 17 patients who later progressed to ophthalmopathy. The 75 to 100 discovery patients were divided at random into training and test sets in a 7:3 ratio. In addition, the study compared T-cell repertoires in thyroid tissue and in blood from six Graves' hyperthyroidism patients. Once sampling was done, hyperthyroidism patients were given methimazole at a starting dose of 30 mg daily, whereas ophthalmopathy patients were given high-dose intravenous methylprednisolone. The libraries were constructed in a second round of multiplex PCR and then size-selected and purified. The libraries were sequenced on an Illumina HiSeq2000 using paired-end 100 bp reads. Raw data were processed with SOAPnuke, discarding reads with adapters, uncalled bases, mean Phred below 15, or no exact constant-primer or identifier match. High-quality paired reads were merged using COPE v1.2.5, and each unique nucleotide sequence was defined as a clonotype. Clonotypes were aligned to IMGT TRBV, TRBD and TRBJ reference segments using MiTCR v1.1. Analysis was restricted to V-J combinations with a frequency above 0.0001, which covered 98% to 99.2% of repertoires. A TCS score was defined as the ratio between F50 (clonal expansion) and ExV (chaos), using BLOSUM62-based TCRdist between CDR3 peptides within each V-J. Welch's t-statistics and random forest reduced 500 to 650 V-J features to about 13, which were used in a naive Bayes classifier (R e1071). Sample size was not statistically predetermined, and investigators were not blinded to group allocation. The paper reports TCR Vbeta CDR3 sequencing of over 120 peripheral blood samples: some 44 ophthalmopathy, under 80 hyperthyroidism and around 17 progressor patients.

The chain is assembled from TRBV14 and TRBJ2-3; the D gene remains uncertain. The input for sequencing was peripheral blood mononuclear cells (PBMCs), taken at new diagnosis, from a patient treated with antithyroid drugs. The TCR sequence derives from a man between 18 and 35 years old with Graves disease. Donor details come from another sample of the same person, matched by shared clones. The bases read TGTGCCAGCAGCCAATTATCGGATTCAAACACAGATACGCAGTATTTT. The resulting protein is CASSQLSDSNTDTQYF.